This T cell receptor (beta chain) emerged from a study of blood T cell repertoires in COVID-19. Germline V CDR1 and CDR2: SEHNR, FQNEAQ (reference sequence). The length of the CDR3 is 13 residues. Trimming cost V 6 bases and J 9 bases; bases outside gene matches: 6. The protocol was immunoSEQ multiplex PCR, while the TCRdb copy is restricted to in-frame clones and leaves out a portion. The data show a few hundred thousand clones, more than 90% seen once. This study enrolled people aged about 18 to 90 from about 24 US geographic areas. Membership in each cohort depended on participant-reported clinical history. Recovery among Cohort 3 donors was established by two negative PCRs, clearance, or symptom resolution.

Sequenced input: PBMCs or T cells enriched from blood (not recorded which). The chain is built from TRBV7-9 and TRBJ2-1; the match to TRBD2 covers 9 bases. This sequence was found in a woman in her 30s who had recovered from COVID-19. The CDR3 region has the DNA TGTGCCAGCAGTCGACTAGCGGAGCTTGAGCAGTTCTTC. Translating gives CASSRLAELEQFF.